These T cell receptor beta chains were read from a single sample in a study of blood T cells in healthy people across ages. TCRdb called the 5' RACE reads again in MiXCR, with one record for every CDR3 protein. The table has more than 500,000 distinct CDR3 sequences, about 26% seen once. Sequencing was done on a sample of blood. These receptors originate from a woman aged 70-85 years in good health. Each CDR3 is given with its conserved first and last residue. The D gene is left open where the match is weak. Clone size appears in some rows only: once, few, many, or a class for an expanded clone.

size	V	J	length	D	DNA	CDR3
NA	TRBV5-6	TRBJ1-5	16	TRBD1	TGTGCCAGCAGCTTAGGTTACAGGGGGTTGGCTCAGCCCCAGCATTTT	CASSLGYRGLAQPQHF
NA	TRBV5-1	TRBJ2-4	13	NA	TGCGCCAGCAGCCCGCAACCCTCAAACATTCAGTACTTC	CASSPQPSNIQYF
NA	TRBV4-1	TRBJ1-2	15	NA	TGCGCCAGCAGCCAAGATCGGGGGGGCGGGTCTGTCCACACCTTC	CASSQDRGGGSVHTF
NA	TRBV12-5	TRBJ1-4	12	NA	TGTGCTAGTGGTCCCCCTGGGGGACCACTGTTTTTT	CASGPPGGPLFF
NA	TRBV12-3/TRBV12-4	TRBJ2-5	14	NA	TGTGCCAGCACCAAGGCCGGGGTCCAAGAGACCCAGTACTTC	CASTKAGVQETQYF
many	TRBV10-3	TRBJ2-3	15	NA	TGTGCCATCAGTGATAGCGGTCTGGGCACAGATACGCAGTATTTT	CAISDSGLGTDTQYF
few	TRBV7-9	TRBJ1-1	15	TRBD1	TGTGCCAGCAGCTTCACAGGGGCCGTGAACACTGAAGCTTTCTTT	CASSFTGAVNTEAFF
few	TRBV3-1	TRBJ1-1	15	TRBD1	TGTGCCAGCAGCCAAGATGACAGGGTGCGGACTGAAGCTTTCTTT	CASSQDDRVRTEAFF
NA	TRBV5-4	TRBJ2-3	15	TRBD2	TGTGCCAGCAGCACTCGACTAGCCGGCACAGATACGCAGTATTTT	CASSTRLAGTDTQYF
NA	TRBV7-6	TRBJ2-7	15	TRBD1	TGTGCCAGCAGCCCGGAGACAGGGGAGTCCTACGAGCAGTACTTC	CASSPETGESYEQYF
few	TRBV5-1	TRBJ2-3	15	NA	TGCGCCAGCAGCTCCGAGGCTGGGACTTCTTTGGCGCAGTATTTT	CASSSEAGTSLAQYF
few	TRBV4-2	TRBJ1-1	16	TRBD1	TGTGCCAGCACCCCCTCCCTAGGACAGGGCGGCACTGAAGCTTTCTTT	CASTPSLGQGGTEAFF
once	TRBV5-1	TRBJ1-3	16	NA	TGCGCCAGCAGCTTGGAGGTACGCCGCTCTGGAAACACCATATATTTT	CASSLEVRRSGNTIYF
NA	TRBV6-2/TRBV6-3	TRBJ1-2	12	NA	TGTGCCAGCAGTTACCGGGGCGGCGGCTACACCTTC	CASSYRGGGYTF
NA	TRBV29-1	TRBJ1-2	12	NA	TGCAGCGTTGTGGTCAGGGAACCTGGCTACACCTTC	CSVVVREPGYTF
few	TRBV6-5	TRBJ2-7	15	NA	TGTGCCAGCAGTTACCAGACAGGTCCAACCTACGAGCAGTACTTC	CASSYQTGPTYEQYF